What follows are 14 T cell receptor beta chains derived from one specimen sequenced in a study of blood T cells in healthy people across ages. A second PCR, run for roughly 7 to 12 cycles, used a sample-barcoded 5' primer plus a J-beta primer mix. TCRdb reanalysed the 5' RACE reads using MiXCR and keeps one entry per CDR3 protein. The sample yields roughly 680,000 distinct CDR3 sequences, more than 40% seen once. The specimen was blood. These receptors were collected from a woman in her sixties in good health.

This chain connects TRBV29-1 to TRBJ2-3, with D perhaps TRBD1 or TRBD2 (6 bases each). Trimming stripped 8 bases from V and 4 bases from J, with 16 bases between. Germline loops: CDR1 SQVTM, CDR2 ANQGSEA. This CDR3 is built from 13 residues. CDR3 nucleotide sequence: TGCAGCACCCACAACGGGGGCGCAGATACGCAGTATTTT. This encodes CSTHNGGADTQYF.

The gene calls are TRBV7-2 and TRBJ2-7, with 7 bases matching TRBD1. J was trimmed by 3 bases and V by 6 bases; bases with no gene match: 8. Germline CDR1 SGHTA, CDR2 FQGNSA. This CDR3 contains 14 residues. Here the CDR3 DNA reads TGTGCCAGCAGGACCACAGGGGCAAACTACGAGCAGTACTTC. It encodes CASRTTGANYEQYF.

The chain recombines TRBV2 with TRBJ2-7; D call uncertain. The germline CDR1 and CDR2 sequences are SNHLY and FYNNEI. The CDR3 has 12 amino acids. V dropped 8 bases and J dropped 5 bases, with 13 bases sitting between them. The CDR3 DNA follows: TGTGCCAGCCTCCCTCCCGGCAACGAGCAGTACTTC. Translating gives CASLPPGNEQYF.

This clonotype was counted only a few times. The genes are TRBV4-3 and TRBJ2-7; 8 bases align to TRBD2. The CDR3 covers 18 residues. Germline V gives CDR1 LGHNA, CDR2 YSLEER. Trimming at V came to 4 bases and at J to 2 bases, leaving 16 bases not matched to a gene. The CDR3 sequence: CASSRKRIAGTSAYEQYF. The CDR3, as DNA: TGCGCCAGCAGCCGAAAGAGGATAGCGGGAACGTCGGCCTACGAGCAGTACTTC.

This clonotype was counted at least ten times. The chain recombines TRBV7-2 with TRBJ2-3, with D possibly matching TRBD2 (6 bases). The CDR3 covers 13 residues. Germline CDR1 reads SGHTA; CDR2 reads FQGNSA. The V end lost 3 bases, the J end lost 4 bases, and 8 bases lay between the germline ends. The CDR3, as DNA: TGTGCCAGCAGCTTGGAGGGGTCAGATACGCAGTATTTT. Residues: CASSLEGSDTQYF.

This clonotype was seen more than once but under ten times. V usage is TRBV7-2 and J usage is TRBJ2-1, with TRBD1 matching 7 bases. Germline V CDR1 and CDR2: SGHTA, FQGNSA. The CDR3 spans 13 residues. The V segment lost 5 bases and the J segment 7 bases; nucleotides outside the gene matches: 5. The chain's CDR3 is CASSRVQGNEQFF. The CDR3 coding sequence is TGTGCCAGCAGCCGCGTACAGGGGAATGAGCAGTTCTTC. The full variable domain, in which reference TRBV7-2 and TRBJ2-1 provide the parts outside the CDR3, is GAGVSQSPSNKVTEKGKDVELRCDPISGHTALYWYRQSLGQGLEFLIYFQGNSAPDKSGLPSDRFSAERTGGSVSTLTIQRTQQEDSAVYLCASSRVQGNEQFFGPGTRLTVL.

The chain is built from TRBV5-1 and TRBJ2-5; the match to TRBD2 covers 10 bases. The CDR3 extends over 15 amino acids. V gave up 5 bases and J gave up 2 bases; unmatched junction bases: 6. Germline loops: CDR1 SGHRS, CDR2 YFSETQ. The CDR3 DNA reads TGCGCCAGCAGTCTAGCGGGAGCGGAGCAAGAGACCCAGTACTTC. Its translation: CASSLAGAEQETQYF.

The chain couples TRBV20-1 to TRBJ2-3, with 8 bases matching TRBD2. Looked up from germline, CDR1 is DFQATT and CDR2 is SNEGSKA (reference sequence). The J segment lost 0 bases and the V segment lost 3 bases, leaving 8 bases of the junction unmatched. The CDR3 runs 16 residues. CDR3 coding DNA: TGCAGTGCTAGGAATCCTGGACTAGCTAGCACAGATACGCAGTATTTT. Residues: CSARNPGLASTDTQYF.

This clonotype is a singleton in its sample. V is TRBV20-1 and J is TRBJ2-1, with 8 bases matching TRBD2. The CDR3 totals 15 residues. V lost 0 bases to trimming and J lost 5 bases; unmatched junction nucleotides: 6. CDR1 is DFQATT, CDR2 SNEGSKA, per germline (reference sequence). In DNA form, the CDR3 reads TGCAGTGCTAGAGATGACGGGAGGGACAACAATGAGCAGTTCTTC. Its translation: CSARDDGRDNNEQFF.

The V gene is TRBV4-2, the J gene TRBJ1-2; 9 bases agree with TRBD1. Germline V lookup: CDR1 LGHNA, CDR2 YNFKEQ. The CDR3 is 14 residues long. J was trimmed by 6 bases and V by 2 bases; bases with no gene match: 4. The CDR3 is CASSQNRDRDGYTF. The CDR3 region has the DNA TGTGCCAGCAGCCAAAACCGGGACAGGGATGGCTACACCTTC.

The chain recombines TRBV6-2 or TRBV6-3 with TRBJ1-1; D is possibly TRBD1 (6 bases). The CDR3 length is 16 residues. Germline values: CDR1 MNHEY, CDR2 SVGEGT. V was pared by 4 bases and J by 0 bases, with 15 bases between. The CDR3 DNA follows: TGTGCCAGCAGTTCCCCCTCGACAGGCTTGAACACTGAAGCTTTCTTT. Amino acids: CASSSPSTGLNTEAFF.

J is TRBJ1-3 and V is TRBV15, with D unclear. The CDR3 has 15 amino acids. V shed 3 bases and J shed 2 bases, with 11 bases lying between them. Per the germline V gene, CDR1 is LNHNV and CDR2 is YYDKDF (reference sequence). CDR3 sequence reads: CATSSRGPTGNTIYF. The CDR3, as DNA: TGTGCCACCAGCAGCCGAGGGCCCACTGGAAACACCATATATTTT. The full variable domain, in which reference TRBV15 and TRBJ1-3 provide the parts outside the CDR3, is DAMVIQNPRYQVTQFGKPVTLSCSQTLNHNVMYWYQQKSSQAPKLLFHYYDKDFNNEADTPDNFQSRRPNTSFCFLDIRSPGLGDTAMYLCATSSRGPTGNTIYFGEGSWLTVV.

The gene calls are TRBV20-1 and TRBJ2-1, with TRBD2 matching 13 bases. This CDR3 comprises 14 residues. After removal of 4 bases from V and 6 bases from J, the junction contained 3 bases not matched to a gene. CDR1 is DFQATT, CDR2 SNEGSKA, per germline (reference sequence). CDR3 nucleotide sequence: TGCAGTGCTACCGGACTAGCGGGAGCCAATGAGCAGTTCTTC. Residues: CSATGLAGANEQFF.

The chain links TRBV28 to TRBJ2-1, with a tentative D call TRBD2 (6 bases). With 5 bases removed from V and 9 bases from J, the gap between germline ends came to 17 bases. CDR3 size: 14 residues. Germline CDR1 MDHEN, CDR2 SYDVKM. CDR3 in amino acids: CASSKGLRSLEQFF. The CDR3 DNA reads TGTGCCAGCAGTAAGGGACTCCGGAGTCTTGAGCAGTTCTTC.